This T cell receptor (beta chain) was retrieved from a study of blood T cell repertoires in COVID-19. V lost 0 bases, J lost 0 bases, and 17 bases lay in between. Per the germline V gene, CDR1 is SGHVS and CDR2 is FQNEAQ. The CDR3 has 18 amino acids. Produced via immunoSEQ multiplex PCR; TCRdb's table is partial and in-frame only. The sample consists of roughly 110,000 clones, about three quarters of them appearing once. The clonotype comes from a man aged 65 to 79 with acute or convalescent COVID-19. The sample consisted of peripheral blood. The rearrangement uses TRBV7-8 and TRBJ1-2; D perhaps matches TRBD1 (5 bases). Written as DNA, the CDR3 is TGTGCCAGCAGCTTAGCCCCCTCTGGGGCAAGAGCTAACTATGGCTACACCTTC. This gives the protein CASSLAPSGARANYGYTF.